The present T cell receptor beta chain was sequenced within a study of T cells in Graves' hyperthyroidism and ophthalmopathy. General study points: The majority of expanded thyroid clonotypes above 0.001 also appeared in blood.

In regard to this clonotype: Its cognate antigen is unknown.

The source material, RNA transcripts, was used to amplify TCR beta CDR3 regions. Researchers ran a first-round RT-PCR on the TCR CDR3 using the HTBI primer set. TCRdb independently ran MiXCR on the multiplex PCR reads; one entry per CDR3 protein. The sample carries about 420,000 distinct CDR3 sequences, around 13% recorded once. The V gene end was trimmed by 5 bases and the J gene end by 4 bases; junction bases not matched to a gene: 14. The CDR3 totals 17 residues. In germline, CDR1 is SGHDT, CDR2 YYEEEE. This clonotype was sampled from a woman aged 18-35 years with Graves' hyperthyroidism. Sequencing was performed on blood. The genes are TRBV5-6 and TRBJ2-3, with 9 bases matching TRBD1. The CDR3 is CASSHTGTGPGADTQYF. The CDR3 DNA reads TGTGCCAGCAGTCATACCGGGACAGGGCCGGGGGCAGATACGCAGTATTTT.